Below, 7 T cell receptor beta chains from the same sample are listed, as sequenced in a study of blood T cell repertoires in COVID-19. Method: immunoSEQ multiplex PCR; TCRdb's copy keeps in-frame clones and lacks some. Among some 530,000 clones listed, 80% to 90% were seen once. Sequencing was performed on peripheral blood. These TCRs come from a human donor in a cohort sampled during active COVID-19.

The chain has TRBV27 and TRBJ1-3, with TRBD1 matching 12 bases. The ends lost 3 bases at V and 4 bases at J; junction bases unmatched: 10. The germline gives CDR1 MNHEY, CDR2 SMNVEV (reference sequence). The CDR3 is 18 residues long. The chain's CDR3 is CASSFRVPGQGAGNTIYF. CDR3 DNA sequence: TGTGCCAGCAGTTTCCGAGTTCCGGGACAGGGGGCGGGAAACACCATATATTTT.

The CDR3 coding sequence is TGTGCCTGGAGTGACAGCAGGGAGACCCAGTACTTC. It encodes CAWSDSRETQYF. This chain links TRBV30 with TRBJ2-5; no reliable D call. CDR3 size: 12 residues. The V gene lost 1 base and the J gene lost 5 bases, with 8 bases spanning the gap. Germline CDR1 reads GTSNPN; CDR2 reads SVGIG (reference sequence).

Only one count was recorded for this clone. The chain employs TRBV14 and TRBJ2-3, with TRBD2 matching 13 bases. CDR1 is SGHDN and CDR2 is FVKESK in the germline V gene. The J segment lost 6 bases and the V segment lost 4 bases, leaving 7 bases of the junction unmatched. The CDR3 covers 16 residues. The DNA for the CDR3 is TGTGCCAGCAGCCTCGGGACTAGCGGGGTTCGGGATACGCAGTATTTT. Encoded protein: CASSLGTSGVRDTQYF.

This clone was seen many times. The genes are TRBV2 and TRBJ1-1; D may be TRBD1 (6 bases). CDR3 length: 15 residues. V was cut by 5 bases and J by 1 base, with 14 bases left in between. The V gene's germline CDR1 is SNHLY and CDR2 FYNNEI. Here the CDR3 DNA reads TGTGCCAGCAGTATCAGACAGGCGACGAACACTGAAGCTTTCTTT. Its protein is CASSIRQATNTEAFF.

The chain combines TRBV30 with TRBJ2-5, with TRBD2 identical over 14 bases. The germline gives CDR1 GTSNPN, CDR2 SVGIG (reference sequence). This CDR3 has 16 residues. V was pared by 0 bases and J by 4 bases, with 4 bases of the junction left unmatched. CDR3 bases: TGTGCCTGGAGTGTCGATGGGACTAGCGGGAGAGAGACCCAGTACTTC. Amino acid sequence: CAWSVDGTSGRETQYF.

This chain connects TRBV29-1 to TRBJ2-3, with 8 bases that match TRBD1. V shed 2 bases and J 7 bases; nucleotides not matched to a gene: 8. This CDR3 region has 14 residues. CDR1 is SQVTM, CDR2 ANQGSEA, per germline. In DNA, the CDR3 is TGCAGCGTTGAACCGGGACAGGCTGTAAATACGCAGTATTTT. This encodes CSVEPGQAVNTQYF.

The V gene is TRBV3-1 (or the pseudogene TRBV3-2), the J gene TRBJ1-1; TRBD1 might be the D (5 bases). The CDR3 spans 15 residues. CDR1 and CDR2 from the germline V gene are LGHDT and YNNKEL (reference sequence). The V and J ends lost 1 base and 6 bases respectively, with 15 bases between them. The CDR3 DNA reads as TGTGCCAGCAGCCAAGTCCCAGTACAACAGGCTGAAGCTTTCTTT. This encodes CASSQVPVQQAEAFF.